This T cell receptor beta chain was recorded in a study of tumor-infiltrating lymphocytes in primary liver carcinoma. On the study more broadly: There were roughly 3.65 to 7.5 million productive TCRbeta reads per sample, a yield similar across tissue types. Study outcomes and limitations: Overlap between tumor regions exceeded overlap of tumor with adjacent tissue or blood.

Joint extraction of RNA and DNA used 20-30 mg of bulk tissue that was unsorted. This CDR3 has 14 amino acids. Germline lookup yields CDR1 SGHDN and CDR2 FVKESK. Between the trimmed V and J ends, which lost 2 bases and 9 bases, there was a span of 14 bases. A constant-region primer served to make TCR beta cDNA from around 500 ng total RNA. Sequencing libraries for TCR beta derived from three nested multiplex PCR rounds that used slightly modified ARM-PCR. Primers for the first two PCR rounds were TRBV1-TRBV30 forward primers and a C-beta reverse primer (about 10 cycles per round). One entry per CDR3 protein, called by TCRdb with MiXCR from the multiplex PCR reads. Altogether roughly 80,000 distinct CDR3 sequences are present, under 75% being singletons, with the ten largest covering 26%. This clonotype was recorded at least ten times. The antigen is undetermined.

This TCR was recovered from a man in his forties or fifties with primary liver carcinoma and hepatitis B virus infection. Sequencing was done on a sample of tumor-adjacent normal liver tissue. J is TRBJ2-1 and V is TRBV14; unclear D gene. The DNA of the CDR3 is TGTGCCAGCAGCCAAAATCTCGACACCAGTGAGCAGTTCTTC. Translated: CASSQNLDTSEQFF. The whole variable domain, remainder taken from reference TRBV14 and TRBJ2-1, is EAGVTQFPSHSVIEKGQTVTLRCDPISGHDNLYWYRRVMGKEIKFLLHFVKESKQDESGMPNNRFLAERTGGTYSTLKVQPAELEDSGVYFCASSQNLDTSEQFFGPGTRLTVL.